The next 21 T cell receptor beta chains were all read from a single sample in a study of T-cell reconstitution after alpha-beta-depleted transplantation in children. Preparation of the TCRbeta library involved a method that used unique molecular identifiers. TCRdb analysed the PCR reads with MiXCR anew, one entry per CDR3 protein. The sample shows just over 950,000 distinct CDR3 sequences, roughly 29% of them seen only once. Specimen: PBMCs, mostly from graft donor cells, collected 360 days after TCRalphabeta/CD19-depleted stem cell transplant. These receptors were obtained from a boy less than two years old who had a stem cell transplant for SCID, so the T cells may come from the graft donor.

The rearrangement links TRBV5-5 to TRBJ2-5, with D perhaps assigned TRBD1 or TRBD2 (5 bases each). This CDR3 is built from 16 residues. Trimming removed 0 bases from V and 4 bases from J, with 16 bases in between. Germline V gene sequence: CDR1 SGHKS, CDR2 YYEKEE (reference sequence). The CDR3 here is CASSLAGTLNSETQYF. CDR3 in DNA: TGTGCCAGCAGCTTGGCCGGGACCCTCAACTCAGAGACCCAGTACTTC.

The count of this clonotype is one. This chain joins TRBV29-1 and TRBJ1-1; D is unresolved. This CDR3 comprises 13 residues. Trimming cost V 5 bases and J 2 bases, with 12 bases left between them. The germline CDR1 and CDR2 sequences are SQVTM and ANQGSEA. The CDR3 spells CSVIAAFNTEAFF. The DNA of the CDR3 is TGCAGCGTTATCGCGGCCTTCAACACTGAAGCTTTCTTT.

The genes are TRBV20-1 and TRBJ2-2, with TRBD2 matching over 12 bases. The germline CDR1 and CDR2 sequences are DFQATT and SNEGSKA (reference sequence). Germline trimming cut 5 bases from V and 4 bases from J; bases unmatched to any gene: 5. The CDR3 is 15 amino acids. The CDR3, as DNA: TGCAGTGCTGCCCTAGCGGGGGGGCCCACCGGGGAGCTGTTTTTT. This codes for CSAALAGGPTGELFF.

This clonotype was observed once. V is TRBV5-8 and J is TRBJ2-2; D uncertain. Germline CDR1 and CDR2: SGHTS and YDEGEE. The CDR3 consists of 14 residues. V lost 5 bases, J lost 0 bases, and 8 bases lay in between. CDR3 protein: CASRRKPNTGELFF. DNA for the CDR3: TGTGCCAGCAGACGTAAGCCGAACACCGGGGAGCTGTTTTTT. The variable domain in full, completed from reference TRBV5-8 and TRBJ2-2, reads EAGVTQSPTHLIKTRGQQATLRCSPISGHTSVYWYQQALGLGLQFLLWYDEGEERNRGNFPPRFSGRQFPNYSSELNVNALELEDSALYLCASRRKPNTGELFFGEGSRLTVL.

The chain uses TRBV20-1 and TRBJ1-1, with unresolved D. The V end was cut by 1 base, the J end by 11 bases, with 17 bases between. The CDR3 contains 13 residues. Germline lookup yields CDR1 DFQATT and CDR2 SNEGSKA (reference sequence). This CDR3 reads CSARVGGNGMAFF. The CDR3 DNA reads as TGCAGTGCTAGAGTGGGTGGAAACGGGATGGCTTTCTTT.

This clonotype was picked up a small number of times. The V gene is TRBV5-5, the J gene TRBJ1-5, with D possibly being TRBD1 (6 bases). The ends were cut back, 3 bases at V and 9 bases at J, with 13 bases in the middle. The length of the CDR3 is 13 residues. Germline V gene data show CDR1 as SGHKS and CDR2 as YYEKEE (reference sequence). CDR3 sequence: CASSWGPTPPQHF. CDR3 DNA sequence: TGTGCCAGCAGCTGGGGGCCTACTCCGCCCCAGCATTTT.

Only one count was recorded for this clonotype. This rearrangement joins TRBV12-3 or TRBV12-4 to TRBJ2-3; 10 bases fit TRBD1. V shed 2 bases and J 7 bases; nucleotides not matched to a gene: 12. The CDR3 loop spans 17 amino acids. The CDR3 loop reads CASSLRVGQGVLNTQYF. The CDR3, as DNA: TGTGCCAGCAGTTTAAGGGTCGGACAGGGGGTATTAAATACGCAGTATTTT.

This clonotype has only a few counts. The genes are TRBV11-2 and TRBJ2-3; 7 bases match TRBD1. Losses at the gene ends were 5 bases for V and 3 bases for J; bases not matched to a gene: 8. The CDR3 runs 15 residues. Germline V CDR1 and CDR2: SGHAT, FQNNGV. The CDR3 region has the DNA TGTGCCAGCAGCAACAGGGGAGAAAGGACAGATACGCAGTATTTT. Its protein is CASSNRGERTDTQYF.

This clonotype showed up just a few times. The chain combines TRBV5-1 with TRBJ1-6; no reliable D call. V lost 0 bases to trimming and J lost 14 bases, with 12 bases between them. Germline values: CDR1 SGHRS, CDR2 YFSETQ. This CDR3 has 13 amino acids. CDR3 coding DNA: TGCGCCAGCAGCTTGGACGGGTTCGGGGCCCTCCACTTT. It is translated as CASSLDGFGALHF. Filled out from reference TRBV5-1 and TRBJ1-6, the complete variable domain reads KAGVTQTPRYLIKTRGQQVTLSCSPISGHRSVSWYQQTPGQGLQFLFEYFSETQRNKGNFPGRFSGRQFSNSRSEMNVSTLELGDSALYLCASSLDGFGALHFGNGTRLTVT.

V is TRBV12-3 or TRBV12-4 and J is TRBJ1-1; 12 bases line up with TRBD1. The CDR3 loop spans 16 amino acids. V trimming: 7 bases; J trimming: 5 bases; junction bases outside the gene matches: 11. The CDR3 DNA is TGTGCCAGCACCGAACTGGGACAGGGGGCGCGGACTGAAGCTTTCTTT. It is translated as CASTELGQGARTEAFF.

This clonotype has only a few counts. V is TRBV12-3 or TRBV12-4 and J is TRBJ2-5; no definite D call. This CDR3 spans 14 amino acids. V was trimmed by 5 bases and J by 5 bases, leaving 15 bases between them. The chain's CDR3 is CASSVLTSAETQYF. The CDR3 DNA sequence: TGTGCCAGCAGTGTATTGACCAGCGCGGAGACCCAGTACTTC.

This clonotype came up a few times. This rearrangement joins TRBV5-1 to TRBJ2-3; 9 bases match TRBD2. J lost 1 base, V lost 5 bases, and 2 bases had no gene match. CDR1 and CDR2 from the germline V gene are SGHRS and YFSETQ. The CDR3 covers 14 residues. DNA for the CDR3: TGCGCCAGCAGAGTAGCGGGGGGCACAGATACGCAGTATTTT. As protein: CASRVAGGTDTQYF.

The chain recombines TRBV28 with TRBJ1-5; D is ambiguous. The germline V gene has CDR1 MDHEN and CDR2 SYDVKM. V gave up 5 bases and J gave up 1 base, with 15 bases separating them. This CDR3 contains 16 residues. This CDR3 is CASSAHPVGSNQPQHF. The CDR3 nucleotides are TGTGCCAGCAGTGCCCATCCCGTGGGCAGCAATCAGCCCCAGCATTTT.

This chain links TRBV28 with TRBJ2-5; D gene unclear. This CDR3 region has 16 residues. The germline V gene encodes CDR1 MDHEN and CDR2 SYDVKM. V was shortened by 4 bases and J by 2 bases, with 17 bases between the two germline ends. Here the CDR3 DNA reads TGTGCCAGCAGTTCCCTGATCCGCGCGGAACAAGAGACCCAGTACTTC. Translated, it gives CASSSLIRAEQETQYF.

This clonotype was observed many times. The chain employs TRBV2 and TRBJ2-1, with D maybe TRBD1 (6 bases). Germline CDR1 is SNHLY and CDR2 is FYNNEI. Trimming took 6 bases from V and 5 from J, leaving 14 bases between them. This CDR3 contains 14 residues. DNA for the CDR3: TGTGCCAGCAGACAGGGTATTCGGAACAATGAGCAGTTCTTC. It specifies CASRQGIRNNEQFF.

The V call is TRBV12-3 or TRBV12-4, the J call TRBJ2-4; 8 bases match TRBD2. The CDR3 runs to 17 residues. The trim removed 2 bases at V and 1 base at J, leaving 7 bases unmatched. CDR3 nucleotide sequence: TGTGCCAGCAGTTTATCTGGGGTAGCGGGGGCCAAAAACATTCAGTACTTC. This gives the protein CASSLSGVAGAKNIQYF.

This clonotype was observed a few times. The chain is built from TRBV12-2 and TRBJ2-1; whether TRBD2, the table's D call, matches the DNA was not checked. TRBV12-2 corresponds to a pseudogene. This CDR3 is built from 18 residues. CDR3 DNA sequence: TGTGCAAGTCGCTTAGATGAGGTTAGCGGGGGCTCCTACAATGAGCAGTTCTTC. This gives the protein CASRLDEVSGGSYNEQFF.

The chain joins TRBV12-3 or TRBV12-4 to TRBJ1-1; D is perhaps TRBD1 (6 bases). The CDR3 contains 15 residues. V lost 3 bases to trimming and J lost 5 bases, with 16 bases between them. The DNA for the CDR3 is TGTGCCAGCAGTTTGAGACGGGGGGGCAGGACTGAAGCTTTCTTT. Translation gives CASSLRRGGRTEAFF.

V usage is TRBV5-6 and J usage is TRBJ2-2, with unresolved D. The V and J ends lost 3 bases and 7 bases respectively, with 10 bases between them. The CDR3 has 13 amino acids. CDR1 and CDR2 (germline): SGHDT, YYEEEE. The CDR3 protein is CASSYARSGELFF. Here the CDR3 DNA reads TGTGCCAGCAGCTACGCGAGGAGCGGGGAGCTGTTTTTT.

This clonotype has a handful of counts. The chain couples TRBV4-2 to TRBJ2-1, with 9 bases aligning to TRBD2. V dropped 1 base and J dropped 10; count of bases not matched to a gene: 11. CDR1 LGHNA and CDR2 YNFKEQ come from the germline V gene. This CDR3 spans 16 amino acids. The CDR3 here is CASSQVLAGEYGEQFF. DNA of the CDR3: TGTGCCAGCAGCCAAGTTTTAGCGGGGGAATATGGGGAGCAGTTCTTC.

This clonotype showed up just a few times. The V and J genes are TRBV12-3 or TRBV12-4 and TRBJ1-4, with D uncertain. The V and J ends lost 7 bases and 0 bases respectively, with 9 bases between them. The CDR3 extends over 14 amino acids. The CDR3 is CASNRQATNEKLFF. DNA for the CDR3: TGTGCCAGCAACCGACAAGCAACTAATGAAAAACTGTTTTTT.